The rows below give T cell receptor beta chains drawn from one sample of a study of CXCR3 chemokines and chemotherapy response in bladder cancer. TCRdb independently ran MiXCR on the PCR reads; one entry per CDR3 protein. The sample includes over 10,000 distinct CDR3 sequences, 9.5% to 15% of them seen just once. Sampling was carried out from a patient whose treatment included neoadjuvant chemotherapy. All receptors come from a human donor with bladder cancer that did not respond to neoadjuvant chemotherapy. Both conserved end residues are part of each CDR3. Each record gives: V gene, clone size, CDR3 length, D gene, J gene, CDR3 DNA, CDR3 protein. The D gene is left open where the match is weak. The size entry is marked missing in some rows and otherwise reads once, few, many or a size class.

TRBV19	medium-sized	13	TRBD1	TRBJ1-5	TGTGCCAGTACGGGGACAGGGGATCAGCCCCAGCATTTT	CASTGTGDQPQHF
TRBV7-9	many	13	-	TRBJ2-7	TGTGCCAGCAGCACCCCCAGGAGCTACGAGCAGTACTTC	CASSTPRSYEQYF
TRBV6-1	many	14	-	TRBJ1-5	TGTGCCAGCAGCCCAATAGGGACCAATCAGCCCCAGCATTTT	CASSPIGTNQPQHF
TRBV14	-	16	-	TRBJ2-3	TGTGCCAGCAGCCAAGGGGGGCTAGCGACCCGGGATACGCAGTATTTT	CASSQGGLATRDTQYF
TRBV20-1	-	11	-	TRBJ1-1	TGCAGTGCTGCAGGGGTAGCTGAAGCTTTCTTT	CSAAGVAEAFF
TRBV20-1	few	14	-	TRBJ2-7	TGCAGTGCTAGAGGTCTAGGAAAGGGTCACGAGCAGTACTTC	CSARGLGKGHEQYF
TRBV6-1	many	15	TRBD2	TRBJ2-1	TGTGCCAGCAGTGAAAGCGGGAGTTCCTACAATGAGCAGTTCTTC	CASSESGSSYNEQFF
TRBV12-3/TRBV12-4	few	14	-	TRBJ2-5	TGTGCCAGCAGTTTCGGACAGAGCCAAGAGACCCAGTACTTC	CASSFGQSQETQYF
TRBV7-9	many	14	-	TRBJ1-4	TGTGCCAGCAGCTCGCGACACCGTAATGAAAAACTGTTTTTT	CASSSRHRNEKLFF
TRBV6-5	many	15	-	TRBJ1-2	TGTGCCAGCAGTAGAGGTACAGGGAGAGACTATGGCTACACCTTC	CASSRGTGRDYGYTF
TRBV11-2	many	15	-	TRBJ2-1	TGTGCCAGCACGCTAGAACCCTTCTCCTACAATGAGCAGTTCTTC	CASTLEPFSYNEQFF
TRBV5-4	medium-sized	14	TRBD1	TRBJ1-2	TGTGCCAGCAGCCCCGGGACAGGGACGTATGGCTACACCTTC	CASSPGTGTYGYTF
TRBV7-9	few	12	-	TRBJ1-1	TGTGCCAGCAGTTTAACAGGAACCGAAGCTTTCTTT	CASSLTGTEAFF
TRBV6-5	many	17	-	TRBJ1-2	TGTGCCAGCAGTTACTCGCCCAGATCGGCAACTAACTATGGCTACACCTTC	CASSYSPRSATNYGYTF
TRBV29-1	many	14	-	TRBJ1-2	TGCAGCGTTGCAACACGGGCAGGGAACTATGGCTACACCTTC	CSVATRAGNYGYTF
TRBV12-3/TRBV12-4	many	11	-	TRBJ1-1	TGTGCCAGCAGACAGAACACTGAAGCTTTCTTT	CASRQNTEAFF
TRBV28	-	15	TRBD1	TRBJ1-1	TGTGCCAGCAGCCAAACCGGGACAGGGGGCACTGAAGCTTTCTTT	CASSQTGTGGTEAFF
TRBV10-3	medium-sized	13	-	TRBJ1-1	TGTGCCATCAGTGCGCTAATGGACACTGAAGCTTTCTTT	CAISALMDTEAFF
TRBV18	many	13	-	TRBJ2-7	TGTGCCTGTCACCCCGGCAGCTCCTACGAGCAGTACTTC	CACHPGSSYEQYF
TRBV28	many	15	TRBD1	TRBJ2-7	TGTGCCAGCACCGCATCGATCGGACAGGGCTACGAGCAGTACTTC	CASTASIGQGYEQYF
TRBV6-5	many	14	-	TRBJ1-1	TGTGCCAGCAGTTACAGCAGGGCAGGGACTGAAGCTTTCTTT	CASSYSRAGTEAFF
TRBV6-2/TRBV6-3	many	15	TRBD1	TRBJ2-3	TGTGCCAGCAGTTACGATGACAGGGCCACAGATACGCAGTATTTT	CASSYDDRATDTQYF